The rows below give T cell receptor beta chains drawn from one sample of a study of CD8+CD57+ T cells in acquired aplastic anemia. TCRdb re-called the reads through MiXCR, storing one row per CDR3 protein. The sample yields about 190,000 distinct CDR3 sequences, 55% to 70% seen once. Sequences were obtained from sorted CD4+, CD8+, or CD8+CD57+ T cells (not recorded which) from PBMCs. The receptors here all came from a human donor with severe aplastic anemia or a healthy control (not recorded which). Each CDR3 is given with its conserved first and last residue. The D gene is left open where the match is weak. The listing skips clone size in some rows; elsewhere it reads once, few, many or a size class.

abundance	d_gene	v_gene	j_gene	CDR3aa	CDR3nt
few	-	TRBV15	TRBJ2-7	CATSAQSSYEQYF	TGTGCCACCAGCGCGCAGAGCTCCTACGAGCAGTACTTC
many	-	TRBV4-3	TRBJ2-1	CASSQEEIAYNEQFF	TGCGCCAGCAGCCAAGAGGAGATCGCCTACAATGAGCAGTTCTTC
-	-	TRBV5-1	TRBJ1-1	CASSLAKADTEAFF	TGCGCCAGCAGCTTGGCTAAGGCGGACACTGAAGCTTTCTTT
-	-	TRBV19	TRBJ2-2	CASSIRGLNTGELFF	TGTGCCAGTAGTATCCGGGGACTTAACACCGGGGAGCTGTTTTTT
many	-	TRBV6-2/TRBV6-3	TRBJ2-7	CASSYSLLDYEQYF	TGTGCCAGCAGTTACTCGTTGCTCGACTACGAGCAGTACTTC
-	TRBD1	TRBV7-2	TRBJ2-5	CASRLTGGGTQYF	TGTGCCAGCAGATTGACAGGGGGGGGGACCCAGTACTTC
-	-	TRBV24-1	TRBJ2-7	CATRRRHSGYYEQYF	TGTGCCACCAGGAGGAGACATTCGGGGTACTACGAGCAGTACTTC
many	-	TRBV7-8	TRBJ1-6	CASSLGVNSPLHF	TGTGCCAGCAGCCTGGGGGTTAATTCACCCCTCCACTTT
-	-	TRBV2	TRBJ1-5	CASTIQQGSAAQHF	TGTGCCAGCACCATCCAACAGGGATCCGCGGCCCAGCATTTT
-	TRBD2	TRBV7-2	TRBJ2-5	CASSLGRRLAGGWETQYF	TGTGCCAGCAGCTTAGGTCGTCGACTAGCGGGGGGTTGGGAGACCCAGTACTTC
-	-	TRBV7-9	TRBJ2-1	CASSLELGNEQFF	TGTGCCAGCAGCTTGGAATTGGGCAATGAGCAGTTCTTC
-	TRBD2	TRBV11-3	TRBJ2-7	CASSFGAGERYEQYF	TGTGCCAGCAGCTTCGGGGCGGGAGAGAGGTACGAGCAGTACTTC
-	-	TRBV7-9	TRBJ2-5	CASSFPGQETQYF	TGTGCCAGCAGCTTCCCAGGACAAGAGACCCAGTACTTC
few	-	TRBV7-9	TRBJ1-4	CASRQTGEEKLFF	TGTGCCAGCCGACAGACGGGAGAGGAAAAACTGTTTTTT
-	TRBD2	TRBV9	TRBJ2-1	CASSRRSAGNNEQFF	TGTGCCAGCAGCAGGCGTTCAGCGGGGAACAATGAGCAGTTCTTC
-	TRBD2	TRBV7-8	TRBJ2-3	CASSSNLAGGFTDTQYF	TGTGCCAGCAGCTCGAACTTAGCGGGAGGGTTCACAGATACGCAGTATTTT
-	-	TRBV19	TRBJ1-1	CASSTTTRITFF	TGTGCCAGTAGTACCACGACACGTATAACTTTCTTT
-	TRBD1	TRBV7-2	TRBJ1-6	CAGSSDRAYSPLHF	TGTGCCGGCAGCTCCGACAGGGCATATTCACCCCTCCACTTT
-	-	TRBV2	TRBJ1-2	CASSALSVGYGYTF	TGTGCCAGCAGTGCTTTGAGTGTTGGTTATGGCTACACCTTC
-	-	TRBV15	TRBJ1-1	CATSRDLGRWAEAFF	TGTGCCACCAGCAGAGATTTAGGCCGGTGGGCTGAAGCTTTCTTT
-	-	TRBV4-1	TRBJ2-1	CASSQLDQYNEQFF	TGCGCCAGCAGCCAATTGGACCAATACAATGAGCAGTTCTTC
-	TRBD1	TRBV10-3	TRBJ2-1	CATQTGALLNEQFF	TGTGCCACCCAGACAGGGGCCTTGCTTAATGAGCAGTTCTTC
-	-	TRBV7-2	TRBJ1-2	CASSLTTQGYGYTF	TGTGCCAGCAGCTTAACAACACAGGGCTATGGCTACACCTTC
-	-	TRBV19	TRBJ1-1	CASSIVGGTEAFF	TGTGCCAGTAGTATTGTAGGGGGTACTGAAGCTTTCTTT
many	-	TRBV20-1	TRBJ2-3	CSARPGTAARTDTQYF	TGCAGTGCTAGGCCCGGGACCGCCGCCCGCACAGATACGCAGTATTTT
once	-	TRBV25-1	TRBJ2-7	CASSFLVGAQGNEQYF	TGTGCCAGCAGCTTCCTAGTGGGAGCCCAGGGTAACGAGCAGTACTTC
-	-	TRBV7-3	TRBJ1-1	CASSVEAEGNTEAFF	TGTGCCAGCAGCGTAGAGGCAGAGGGGAACACTGAAGCTTTCTTT
-	-	TRBV4-3	TRBJ2-7	CASSQDNYEQYF	TGCGCCAGCAGCCAAGACAACTACGAGCAGTACTTC
-	TRBD1	TRBV12-3/TRBV12-4	TRBJ2-7	CASSQPRRGRPYEQYF	TGTGCCAGCAGTCAACCACGCAGGGGGCGCCCCTACGAGCAGTACTTC
-	-	TRBV12-3/TRBV12-4	TRBJ1-3	CASSLKSGTIYF	TGTGCCAGCAGTTTGAAATCGGGGACCATATATTTT
-	-	TRBV7-2	TRBJ2-7	CASSHRVGTYEQYF	TGTGCCAGCAGCCACAGGGTAGGAACCTACGAGCAGTACTTC
-	-	TRBV11-2	TRBJ2-7	CASSPSGRGTYEQYF	TGTGCCAGCAGCCCATCGGGCAGGGGAACCTACGAGCAGTACTTC
once	TRBD1	TRBV12-3/TRBV12-4	TRBJ2-1	CASGGQGYEQFF	TGTGCCAGCGGAGGACAGGGCTATGAGCAGTTCTTC
once	-	TRBV24-1	TRBJ2-1	CATSDLTDYNEQFF	TGTGCCACCAGTGATTTGACAGATTACAATGAGCAGTTCTTC
-	TRBD2	TRBV19	TRBJ2-5	CASSIATSVETQYF	TGTGCCAGTAGTATAGCTACTAGCGTGGAGACCCAGTACTTC